This T cell receptor beta chain came from a study of beta chain features in type 1 diabetes. Broader study findings: Within the patient group, naive, central memory and Treg TCRB repertoires appeared more similar to each other than within healthy donors.

The isolated RNA, all of it, was reverse transcribed, so expressed TCRB transcripts were what got sequenced. Using immunoSEQ multiplex PCR, the repertoire was profiled, and TCRdb retains in-frame clones only, with some absent. This sample has about 290,000 clones, with about 8% found just once. The CDR3 totals 13 residues. Germline V CDR1 and CDR2: MNHEY, SVGAGI. This clone was recorded a few times. Its antigen is as yet unknown. An end of the junction does not agree with germline; a read error may underlie this. The chain carries TRBV6-5 and TRBJ1-3, with no clear D. The sequenced material came from central memory CD4+ T cells from blood. The clonotype originates from a woman under 30 in good health. The CDR3 DNA reads TGTGCCATCAGTGCGAGCGGTGGAAACACCATATATTTT. Encoded protein: CAISASGGNTIYF.